The present entry profiles one TCR beta chain with its context. Its antigen is unidentified. This sample stems from a study of CD8+ T cells in alopecia areata. Overall study results and limits: More clonal than normal scalp was lesional scalp, particularly alopecia totalis/universalis. Normal skin's resident alphabeta T cells are sequenced alongside lesional scalp T cells.

Sorting from PBMCs produced CD4+ and CD8+ T cells. The authors extracted RNA and reverse transcribed it into cDNA as the sequencing template. Measured with immunoSEQ multiplex PCR; TCRdb has only the in-frame clones, and not every one. The sample has 110,000 to 150,000 clones, about two thirds seen once. The CDR3 totals 10 residues. The germline gives CDR1 SGHAT, CDR2 FQNNGV. Trimming pared 4 bases from V and 6 bases from J, leaving 3 bases between. The chain is built from TRBV11-2 and TRBJ1-1; D remains unclear. Sequencing was performed on CD8+ T cells sorted from blood. The sequence derives from a human donor in good health. CDR3 protein: CASSYSEAFF. CDR3 DNA: TGTGCCAGCAGCTATTCTGAAGCTTTCTTT.